This T cell receptor beta chain derives from a study of identical twins. This clonotype was counted only a few times. Its cognate antigen is unknown. The length of the CDR3 is 14 residues. V lost 6 bases and J 4 bases, leaving 16 bases between the germline ends. CDR1 is SQVTM, CDR2 ANQGSEA, per germline. Study results and caveats: Researchers reported weaker excess twin sharing in beta out-of-frame sequences.

TCRdb passed the 5' RACE reads through MiXCR, listing each CDR3 protein once. The sample yields approximately 230,000 distinct CDR3 sequences, 5.5% to 7.5% seen once. The data were also submitted as part of a second study, on T cells expressing NK-cell markers.

The chain is built from TRBV29-1 and TRBJ2-1; D assignment may be TRBD1 or TRBD2 (6 bases each). This clonotype was sampled from a woman aged 18-29 years in good health. What was sequenced was CD8+ T cells sorted from blood. The chain's CDR3 is CSVAGLRGYNEQFF. The CDR3 coding sequence is TGCAGCGTCGCGGGACTCAGGGGTTACAATGAGCAGTTCTTC.